This section outlines one TCR beta chain sequence together with its context. The clone's antigen remains unknown. Base qualities are not provided; no much larger clone lies one nucleotide away. The germline V gene (reference sequence) specifies MNHEY as CDR1 and SMNVEV as CDR2. The CDR3 sequence holds 14 residues, the cysteine and phenylalanine included. Only the CDR3 region is kept as DNA, spanning 42 bases read in frame from base 1. The germline V end is reduced by 8 bases and the J end by 7 bases; junction bases left unmatched: 9. The data were taken from a study of cytomegalovirus exposure and HLA in healthy donors (dated by TCRdb to between 2016 and 2019). Study-level background: An earlier analysis of fewer than 750 of the donors reported about 300 Gb of sequence data and 90 million to 120 million unique TCR beta sequences obtained from 150 million to 200 million T cells. An early release that covered some 640 HLA-typed donors contained approximately 300 gigabases of sequencing data and some 87 million unique TCR sequences. In a later analysis, previously published TCR beta repertoires from 670 or so donors were re-analyzed and high-resolution HLA genotyping was added so that TCR occurrence patterns could be studied. The number of donors typed differed by locus, with roughly 629-640 for A, B, C, DRB1 and DQB1, more than 500 for DQA1, some 570 for DPA1, and 400 to 490 for DPB1. The T cell repertoires of several hundred subjects were profiled by immunosequencing and related to cytomegalovirus serostatus. Among 398 genotyped donors of the cohort, an average of around 220,000 unique TCR beta nucleotide sequences was sequenced per donor, of which about 18% were non-productive. Several DR-DQ haplotypes were treated as single units for association and clustering because of strong linkage in the cohort. The study aimed to test whether signatures of past pathogen exposure could be identified by cataloging public T cell receptors. Genome-wide SNP genotypes for about 55% of the roughly 670 donors were used in a later genetic analysis, which treated that subset as a discovery cohort. In an earlier analysis of a few hundred of the donors, high-throughput TCR beta sequencing was used to judge whether each TCR beta V gene segment behaved as functional or pseudogenic. Rather than drawing on any new phenotypic data, the later analysis identified candidate immune exposures from TCR beta sequences and the way those sequences occurred across donors. All discovery cohort repertoires had been generated using a single sequencing platform. HLA typing included class I and class II loci at four-digit resolution. To predict cytomegalovirus infection status, the study brought together high-throughput TCR immunosequencing, statistical association of individual TCRs with disease status, and machine learning. Donor age, sex, ethnicity and CMV serostatus were compiled alongside the repertoire data. In addition to the first cohort of approximately 650 subjects, a separate validation cohort of over 90 different subjects was used. Among the approximately 430 genotyped donors, under 90% belonged to the genetic ancestry cluster associated with self-reported Caucasian donors. General conclusions and limits of the study: For the cohort, immune exposure information was limited to CMV serostatus. A further reported finding was that TCR beta sequences accurately predicted the HLA-A and HLA-B alleles for most subjects in the first cohort. An earlier analysis of approximately 500 of the donors showed that most TCR beta V segments appeared in productive rearrangements either about 87% or about 30% of the time, which broadly matched IMGT annotations. In this cohort, only TCR beta chains were sequenced, and detectable features were limited by the absence of alpha or paired-chain data. Presence/absence analyses assumed roughly uniform sequencing depth across donors, an assumption that may not hold. In both the original and validation cohorts, the classifier was reported to diagnose cytomegalovirus status with high specificity and sensitivity. Specific HLA alleles were associated with 15,000 to 20,000 TCR beta sequences at a false discovery rate of 0.05 in a later analysis. Compared with equally common non-associated chains, HLA-associated TCR beta chains in a later analysis were more clonally expanded and had lower generation probabilities. In the study, around 150 TCR beta chains were listed as associated with cytomegalovirus. Most TCR sequences were seen in very few donors, while some public TCRs were found in many individuals. A later analysis found that TCR association rates varied across HLA loci, with DRB1 alleles showing the most associated TCRs and HLA-C alleles the fewest. A cluster of highly shared sequence variants was judged likely to represent a technical artifact of the sequencing pipeline. Because HLA typing was unavailable for some donors at each locus, only the typed subset was used in association tests. When HLA alleles, especially DR and DQ, strongly co-occurred, attributing TCR associations to individual alleles was difficult. Correlated functional status among segregating V segments might reflect linkage disequilibrium, but an unknown experimental factor could not be ruled out. In a later genetic analysis, fewer N-insertions in productive TCRs were reported among donors in an Asian-associated ancestry cluster than the roughly 640-donor mean. A later analysis found that most CMV-associated TCR beta chains appeared HLA-restricted, with HLA associations seemingly driven largely by CMV exposure. Around 16 rarely observed V segments, including chromosome 9 orphons, were excluded from the earlier analysis of almost 600 of the donors because counts were too low. Several of the top co-occurrence clusters appeared to be linked to parvovirus B19, influenza, CMV and Epstein-Barr virus, according to a later analysis. An association between a missense DCLRE1C variant and V-gene and J-gene trimming of TCR beta chains was found in a later genetic analysis and replicated in an independent cohort. According to the authors, the approach could potentially be generalized to other disease states and immunological phenotypes. In vitro tests confirmed that a few of the cytomegalovirus-associated TCR beta chains recognize cytomegalovirus antigens. The 87-base-pair reads could not distinguish some IMGT-functional V segments, including TRBV6-2 and TRBV6-3, so those segments were excluded.

The cohort comprised 666 healthy bone marrow donors. Cohort members were all nominally healthy when sampled, although unrecorded immune exposures were likely present. The donor tested CMV seronegative, placing the donor among the 350 to 400 seronegative members of the cohort. Each donor provided a peripheral blood sample, and peripheral blood mononuclear cells were used for TCR beta sequencing. The Qiagen DNeasy Blood Extraction Kit was used to extract genomic DNA from the blood cell samples. The library was built by means of the immunoSEQ multiplex PCR assay. For the multiplex PCR, a mixture combining 60 forward primers for TCR Vbeta segments and 13 reverse primers for TCR Jbeta segments was used. The CDR3 region of rearranged TCR beta genes was amplified from genomic DNA with a multiplex PCR assay. The amplified TCR beta libraries were sequenced on the Illumina HiSeq System as 87-base-pair reads. The published analysis was carried out like this. A later analysis tallied 80 million to 95 million unique TCR beta chains across the 666 repertoires, and 10 million to 11 million of those chains were shared by two or more donors. A nearest-neighbor algorithm error-corrected the raw reads and collapsed the reads into unique sequences, merging closely related sequences to remove PCR and sequencing errors. Alignment of CDR3 sequences to IMGT reference sequences was used to assign V, D and J gene segments. For a sequence to be retained, a match of at least six nucleotides to both a V gene segment and a J gene segment was required. A rearrangement was called productive if the CDR3 had no stop codons and remained in frame with V and J, and every other rearrangement was called non-productive. Following IMGT convention, CDR3 was defined as the stretch from the second conserved V-encoded cysteine to the conserved J-encoded phenylalanine. In an earlier analysis of 500 to 650 of the donors, sequences lacking an unambiguous match to a single V gene segment were excluded. In an earlier analysis of some 590 of the donors, a V segment was called functional when productive rearrangements were above 56.7%, and segregating when the standard deviation between donors exceeded 5%. A statistical classification framework was developed to diagnose cytomegalovirus status using the catalog of TCR beta chain sequences. In a later analysis, TCR nucleotide sequences were compared against IMGT/GENE-DB human TR gene sequences so that V and J genes could be assigned. The TCRdist pipeline was used in a later analysis to assign CDR3 sequences and most-parsimonious VDJ recombination scenarios. A later analysis defined each TCR beta chain by its CDR3 amino acid sequence plus V-gene family, and excluded reads lacking a unique V-gene family. To address suspected cross-contamination and a sequencing artifact, a later analysis removed a few hundred highly shared, low-generation-probability nucleotide sequences. In a later analysis, a clonal expansion index was calculated for each public chain from normalized within-repertoire ranks of inferred template counts. In a later analysis, generation probabilities were computed using a VDJ recombination model fitted to out-of-frame rearrangements, and the results were checked against IGoR. Hypergeometric tests were used in a later analysis to score TCR-TCR, TCR-HLA and TCR-CMV co-occurrence, with a repertoire-size bias correction applied to the TCR pairs. To estimate false discovery rates, a later analysis permuted the HLA or CMV assignments 20 times. In a later analysis, co-occurring TCRs were grouped using DBSCAN, with TCRdist sequence similarity added in when clustering inside HLA-allele-positive subsets. Repertoires with fewer than 30,000 or more than 120,000 public chains, plus five repertoires with anomalous nucleotide sharing, were excluded from co-occurrence clustering. TCRdb mirrors the immuneACCESS table, restricted to in-frame sequences. Some clones are absent from its copies; in checked studies, under half trace to an unresolved V gene, and the reason for the others is unknown. V, J and clone size were drawn from that table, and D and trimming were deduced from the DNA. Recorded for this sample are 280,000 or so clones; around nine tenths of them occurred a single time. The ten largest make up about 2.5% of the sample.

This TCR was sampled from a woman between 18 and 29 years old in good health and CMV-seronegative. Recombination connected TRBV27 to TRBJ2-7; 12 bases in the junction line up with TRBD1. The specimen was PBMCs. The DNA sequence is given as TGTGCCAGCGGACAGGGGACAGGGGGCAGGGAGCAGTACTTC. Its product reads: CASGQGTGGREQYF.